This is a list of T cell receptor beta chains from one sample in a study of cytomegalovirus exposure and HLA in healthy donors. Using immunoSEQ multiplex PCR, the repertoire was profiled, and TCRdb retains in-frame clones only, with some absent. The repertoire holds about 140,000 clones, with roughly 71% as singletons. Sequenced input: PBMCs. These receptors were collected from a woman between 40 and 50 years old in good health and CMV-seronegative. Both conserved end residues are part of each CDR3. A D gene is named only where the DNA matches it firmly. The listing skips clone size in some rows; elsewhere it reads once, few, many or a size class.

TRBV15	-	TRBJ1-1	-	CATSRDSGTEAFF	TGTGCCACCAGCAGAGATTCCGGGACAGAAGCTTTCTTT
TRBV5-1	-	TRBJ2-3	few	CASSFSGVGTDTQYF	TGCGCCAGCAGCTTTAGCGGTGTGGGCACAGATACGCAGTATTTT
TRBV7-6	TRBD2	TRBJ2-1	-	CASSLVSSGGPWGYNEQFF	TGTGCCAGCAGCTTAGTTTCTAGCGGGGGGCCATGGGGCTACAATGAGCAGTTCTTC
TRBV5-4	-	TRBJ2-7	few	CASSLDGMRYEQYF	TGTGCCAGCAGCTTGGACGGTATGCGGTACGAGCAGTACTTC
TRBV7-8	-	TRBJ2-5	-	CASSPTPGGEETQYF	TGTGCCAGCAGCCCTACCCCGGGGGGCGAAGAGACCCAGTACTTC
TRBV28	TRBD1	TRBJ2-5	-	CASSLLGQGILTQYF	TGTGCCAGCAGTTTATTAGGACAGGGAATTCTGACCCAGTACTTC
TRBV2	-	TRBJ1-5	once	CASRQGKGQPQHF	TGTGCCAGCAGGCAGGGTAAGGGTCAGCCCCAGCATTTT
TRBV9	TRBD2	TRBJ2-3	-	CASSVVSGLAPDSTDTQYF	TGTGCCAGCAGCGTAGTCTCGGGACTAGCCCCTGATAGCACAGATACGCAGTATTTT
TRBV5-1	TRBD2	TRBJ2-7	-	CASSLDLGGSPYEQYF	TGCGCCAGCAGCTTGGATTTGGGGGGGAGTCCATACGAGCAGTACTTC
TRBV4-3	TRBD2	TRBJ2-3	-	CASSPGLAGALDTQYF	TGCGCCAGCAGCCCCGGACTAGCGGGGGCTCTAGATACGCAGTATTTT
TRBV13	TRBD1	TRBJ2-1	-	CASSLDRGQYEQFF	TGTGCCAGCAGCTTAGACAGGGGGCAATATGAGCAGTTCTTC
TRBV5-1	-	TRBJ1-2	-	CASSLEAGRGYTF	TGCGCCAGCAGCTTGGAGGCGGGCCGTGGCTACACCTTC
TRBV5-4	-	TRBJ1-2	-	CASSRQANYGYTF	TGTGCCAGCAGCCGACAGGCTAACTATGGCTACACCTTC
TRBV10-3	-	TRBJ2-1	-	CAISERANEQFF	TGTGCCATCAGTGAACGAGCGAATGAGCAGTTCTTC
TRBV7-3	-	TRBJ2-2	-	CASSPQGWGGELFF	TGTGCCAGCAGCCCACAGGGTTGGGGCGGGGAGCTGTTTTTT
TRBV27	-	TRBJ1-4	-	CASSLSRRGKLFF	TGTGCCAGCAGTTTATCCCGCAGGGGAAAACTGTTTTTT
TRBV10-1	TRBD1	TRBJ1-1	-	CASRPGTGPMNTEAFF	TGCGCCAGCAGGCCCGGGACAGGGCCGATGAACACTGAAGCTTTCTTT